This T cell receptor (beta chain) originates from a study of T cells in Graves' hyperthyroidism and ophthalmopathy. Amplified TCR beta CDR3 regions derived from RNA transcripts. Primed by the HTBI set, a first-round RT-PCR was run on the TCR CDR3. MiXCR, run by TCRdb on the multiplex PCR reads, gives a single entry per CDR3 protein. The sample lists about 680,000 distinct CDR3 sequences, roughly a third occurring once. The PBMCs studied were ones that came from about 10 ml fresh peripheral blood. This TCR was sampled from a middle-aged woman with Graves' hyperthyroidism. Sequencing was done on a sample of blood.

The CDR3 reads CASSLDLGYEQYF. CDR3 DNA: TGTGCCAGCAGCTTAGATCTGGGCTACGAGCAGTACTTC. V gene TRBV7-2 combines with J gene TRBJ2-7; D gene unclear. Between the trimmed V and J ends, which lost 1 base and 3 bases, there was a span of 7 bases. CDR3 length: 13 residues. CDR1 and CDR2 from the germline V gene are SGHTA and FQGNSA.